Below are 10 T cell receptor beta chains sequenced from a single sample in a study of cytomegalovirus exposure and HLA in healthy donors. 60 Vbeta and 13 Jbeta primers were used in PCR. The data were produced by immunoSEQ multiplex PCR, yet TCRdb's version contains in-frame clones alone and is incomplete. The sample carries roughly 180,000 clones, roughly 84% recorded once. Specimen: PBMCs. These receptors were obtained from a girl aged 2-9 years in good health and CMV-seropositive.

This sequence joins TRBV11-1 and TRBJ2-5; 14 bases align to TRBD2. The ends lost 6 bases at V and 2 bases at J; junction bases unmatched: 5. The CDR3 sequence is 16 residues long. Looked up from germline, CDR1 is SGHAT and CDR2 is FQDESV (reference sequence). The CDR3 region has the DNA TGTGCCAGCAGGGAGGGACTAGCGGGAGATCAAGAGACCCAGTACTTC. Encoded protein: CASREGLAGDQETQYF.

The chain uses TRBV7-2 and TRBJ2-1; 8 nucleotides agree with TRBD1. Germline loops: CDR1 SGHTA, CDR2 FQGNSA. This CDR3 is built from 15 residues. V shed 4 bases, J shed 4 bases, and the junction held 6 bases outside the gene matches. CDR3 in DNA: TGTGCCAGCAGCTCTGACAGGGGCGTATACAATGAGCAGTTCTTC. This codes for CASSSDRGVYNEQFF.

This clone was recorded once. The V gene is TRBV2, the J gene TRBJ1-6, with a weak D call TRBD1 (5 bases). The germline gives CDR1 SNHLY, CDR2 FYNNEI. V gave up 3 bases and J gave up 7 bases, with 10 bases separating them. This CDR3 contains 14 residues. CDR3 protein: CASSDLTVNSPLHF. For the CDR3, the DNA is TGTGCCAGCAGTGACCTGACAGTGAATTCACCCCTCCACTTT.

J is TRBJ2-3 and V is TRBV5-4, with 9 bases that match TRBD2. Unmatched junction bases numbered 0, after V lost 0 bases and J lost 1 base. Per the germline V gene, CDR1 is SGHNT and CDR2 is YYREEE (reference sequence). The CDR3 runs to 15 residues. The CDR3 is CASSLASGGTDTQYF. Here the CDR3 DNA reads TGTGCCAGCAGCTTGGCTAGCGGGGGCACAGATACGCAGTATTTT.

The V call is TRBV29-1, the J call TRBJ1-2; D is uncertain. The CDR3 is made up of 14 amino acids. Trimming stripped 0 bases from V and 3 bases from J, with 11 bases between. Germline values: CDR1 SQVTM, CDR2 ANQGSEA. DNA of the CDR3: TGCAGCGTTGAAGACAGAACGAGGGACTATGGCTACACCTTC. It codes for CSVEDRTRDYGYTF.

This clone was found once. The V gene is TRBV5-1, the J gene TRBJ1-1; 9 bases match TRBD1. CDR1 is SGHRS, CDR2 YFSETQ, per germline. The V segment lost 2 bases and the J segment 4 bases; nucleotides outside the gene matches: 6. The CDR3 extends over 15 amino acids. The CDR3 protein is CASSFEGQGGTEAFF. The CDR3 DNA sequence: TGCGCCAGCAGCTTCGAGGGACAGGGTGGCACTGAAGCTTTCTTT.

The chain joins TRBV27 to TRBJ2-7; TRBD1 matches 7 bases. The V gene's germline CDR1 is MNHEY and CDR2 SMNVEV (reference sequence). The CDR3 runs 14 residues. The J segment lost 2 bases and the V segment lost 5 bases, leaving 6 bases of the junction unmatched. The chain's CDR3 is CASSKQGPPYEQYF. Here the CDR3 DNA reads TGTGCCAGCAGTAAACAGGGGCCGCCCTACGAGCAGTACTTC.

CDR3 sequence reads: CASSIVPGSSYGYTF. In DNA, the CDR3 is TGTGCCAGTAGTATAGTACCGGGATCAAGCTATGGCTACACCTTC. The rearrangement uses TRBV19 and TRBJ1-2; no clear D gene. V was clipped by 1 base and J by 4 bases, with 13 bases between them. This CDR3 region has 15 residues. CDR1 is LNHDA and CDR2 is SQIVND in the germline V gene (reference sequence).

This chain connects TRBV6-1 to TRBJ1-2, with a possible D match to TRBD1 (6 bases). Germline V gene sequence: CDR1 MNHNS, CDR2 SASEGT. Trimming pared 2 bases from V and 3 bases from J, leaving 10 bases between. This CDR3 spans 14 amino acids. CDR3 region: CASSEYRVDYGYTF. For the CDR3, the DNA is TGTGCCAGCAGTGAATACAGGGTCGACTATGGCTACACCTTC.

The J gene is TRBJ2-7, the V gene TRBV6-1; the match to TRBD1 covers 8 bases. Looked up from germline, CDR1 is MNHNS and CDR2 is SASEGT. The CDR3 extends over 15 amino acids. V dropped 5 bases and J dropped 2; count of bases not matched to a gene: 8. CDR3 sequence reads: CASSRAGQGAYEQYF. The CDR3 region has the DNA TGTGCCAGCAGTAGGGCAGGACAGGGAGCCTACGAGCAGTACTTC.